These 18 T cell receptor beta chains were all obtained from the same sample, sequenced in a study of blood T cell repertoires in COVID-19. The repertoire was sequenced with immunoSEQ multiplex PCR; TCRdb's copy has only in-frame clones and lacks some. Of some 180,000 clones in the sample, about 80% are singletons; the top ten hold approximately 14%. Material: PBMCs or T cells enriched from blood (not recorded which). The origin of the receptors is a man between 60 and 75 years old who had been exposed to COVID-19.

This chain links TRBV7-3 with TRBJ2-2; D perhaps matches TRBD2 (6 bases). Trimming removed 5 bases from V and 6 bases from J, with 10 bases in between. Per germline, CDR1 SGHTA and CDR2 FQGTGA. The CDR3 has 13 residues. As DNA, the CDR3 is TGTGCCAGCAGCCTAGCGAGGGCCGGGGAGCTGTTTTTT. Amino acids: CASSLARAGELFF.

The V call is TRBV6-4, the J call TRBJ2-2; TRBD2 matches at 11 bases. From germline, CDR1 is MRHNA and CDR2 SNTAGT. This CDR3 has 15 residues. Unmatched junction bases numbered 0, after V lost 0 bases and J lost 6 bases. The CDR3 protein is CASSDSSGRAGELFF. The CDR3 nucleotides are TGTGCCAGCAGTGACTCTAGCGGGAGGGCCGGGGAGCTGTTTTTT.

This chain connects TRBV6-4 to TRBJ2-1; 12 bases are shared with TRBD2. The CDR3 is 19 amino acids. Germline V gives CDR1 MRHNA, CDR2 SNTAGT. V trimming: 4 bases; J trimming: 3 bases; junction bases outside the gene matches: 13. Written as DNA, the CDR3 is TGTGCCAGCAGTGGGTCCGGGACTAGCGGGCCAGGGGACTACAATGAGCAGTTCTTC. Its translation: CASSGSGTSGPGDYNEQFF.

The CDR3 spells CASSLLVGDRTIQYF. The CDR3 DNA is TGTGCCAGCAGCTTGCTAGTCGGAGACAGGACCATTCAGTACTTC. This chain uses TRBV5-6 with TRBJ2-4; maybe TRBD1 (6 bases). This CDR3 is built from 15 residues. The V gene lost 1 base and the J gene lost 9 bases, with 17 bases spanning the gap. Germline CDR1 reads SGHDT; CDR2 reads YYEEEE.

The chain has TRBV27 and TRBJ1-6, with TRBD1 as a possible D gene (5 bases). Germline loops: CDR1 MNHEY, CDR2 SMNVEV (reference sequence). Trimming removed 6 bases at V and 5 bases at J, with 14 bases between. This CDR3 region has 15 residues. The CDR3 nucleotides read TGTGCCAGCAGGGGACTTATCACGCATAATTCACCCCTCCACTTT. Translation: CASRGLITHNSPLHF.

The rearrangement joins TRBV6-5 to TRBJ1-1; perhaps TRBD1 as D (5 bases). Trimming shortened V by 7 bases and J by 0 bases, and 12 bases separated the two germline ends. Germline-derived CDR1 and CDR2 are MNHEY and SVGAGI. The CDR3 totals 14 residues. Here the CDR3 reads CASTVIQVNTEAFF. DNA for the CDR3: TGTGCCAGCACGGTGATACAGGTGAACACTGAAGCTTTCTTT.

This chain joins TRBV24-1 and TRBJ1-5; 7 bases match TRBD1. The germline V gene encodes CDR1 KGHDR and CDR2 SFDVKD. The junction had 6 bases not matched to a gene; V was cut back by 4 bases and J by 4 bases. The CDR3 consists of 15 residues. CDR3 coding DNA: TGTGCCACCAGTGACCCCGGGACAGCAAATCAGCCCCAGCATTTT. Translation: CATSDPGTANQPQHF.

V and J are TRBV7-3 and TRBJ2-1, with TRBD1 identical over 10 bases. CDR1 SGHTA and CDR2 FQGTGA come from the germline V gene. The CDR3 runs to 15 residues. The V gene end was trimmed by 5 bases and the J gene end by 6 bases; junction bases not matched to a gene: 7. The DNA for the CDR3 is TGTGCCAGCAGCACCGCCGGGACAGGGGTCAATGAGCAGTTCTTC. It codes for CASSTAGTGVNEQFF.

This clone was seen a handful of times. The CDR3 is CASSYIDIRGLRQGFEAFF. As DNA, the CDR3 is TGTGCCAGCAGTTACATAGATATCAGGGGGCTGAGACAGGGTTTTGAAGCTTTCTTT. This chain links TRBV6-2 or TRBV6-3 with TRBJ1-1; 8 bases match TRBD1. The CDR3 covers 19 residues. CDR1 is MNHEY and CDR2 is SVGEGT in the germline V gene. With V trimmed by 2 bases and J by 7 bases, 21 bases remained unmatched.

This chain connects TRBV11-3 to TRBJ2-7; 7 nucleotides match TRBD1. Trimming at V came to 5 bases and at J to 5 bases, leaving 12 bases not matched to a gene. The CDR3 length is 15 residues. Germline assignment: CDR1 SGHNT and CDR2 YENEEA. The CDR3 DNA reads TGTGCCAGCAGCCCGACAGGACAGGAAGTCCACGAGCAGTACTTC. This sequence encodes CASSPTGQEVHEQYF.

The J gene is TRBJ2-7, the V gene TRBV27; tentatively, D is TRBD1 (6 bases). Germline lookup yields CDR1 MNHEY and CDR2 SMNVEV (reference sequence). The CDR3 covers 15 residues. V shed 6 bases and J shed 1 base, with 16 bases lying between them. CDR3: CASRRQDQGSYEQYF. In DNA form, the CDR3 reads TGTGCCAGCAGGAGACAGGACCAGGGATCCTACGAGCAGTACTTC.

This clone was recorded only once. The V gene is TRBV27, the J gene TRBJ1-4; D is uncertain. This CDR3 comprises 14 residues. V lost 5 bases and J 6 bases, leaving 13 bases between the germline ends. Germline CDR1 and CDR2: MNHEY and SMNVEV (reference sequence). The CDR3: CASSPHGGYEKLFF. The CDR3 DNA sequence: TGTGCCAGCAGTCCTCATGGAGGTTATGAAAAACTGTTTTTT. Filled out from reference TRBV27 and TRBJ1-4, the complete variable domain reads EAQVTQNPRYLITVTGKKLTVTCSQNMNHEYMSWYRQDPGLGLRQIYYSMNVEVTDKGDVPEGYKVSRKEKRNFPLILESPSPNQTSLYFCASSPHGGYEKLFFGSGTQLSVL.

The chain joins TRBV19 to TRBJ2-1; 7 bases line up with TRBD2. V shed 0 bases and J 4 bases; nucleotides not matched to a gene: 0. CDR1 is LNHDA, CDR2 SQIVND, per germline (reference sequence). The CDR3 extends over 14 amino acids. The CDR3 here is CASSIDGGYNEQFF. The CDR3 DNA is TGTGCCAGTAGTATAGACGGGGGGTACAATGAGCAGTTCTTC.

This clone was seen a few times. V usage is TRBV28 and J usage is TRBJ1-5, with unresolved D. This CDR3 is 13 amino acids long. V was shortened by 8 bases and J by 0 bases, with 8 bases between the two germline ends. The germline CDR1 and CDR2 sequences are MDHEN and SYDVKM. DNA for the CDR3: TGTGCCAGCGAGCCGTATAGCAATCAGCCCCAGCATTTT. Protein product: CASEPYSNQPQHF.

The J gene is TRBJ2-1, the V gene TRBV5-6, with TRBD2 matching 7 bases. Per the germline V gene, CDR1 is SGHDT and CDR2 is YYEEEE. After removal of 0 bases from V and 5 bases from J, the junction contained 5 bases not matched to a gene. The CDR3 extends over 15 amino acids. Here the CDR3 reads CASSLVGGSDNEQFF. The CDR3 nucleotides are TGTGCCAGCAGCTTGGTGGGAGGGTCCGACAATGAGCAGTTCTTC.

The chain recombines TRBV19 with TRBJ1-1; no clear D gene. The germline V and J ends were trimmed by 6 bases and 2 bases, with 16 bases remaining between them. Germline loops: CDR1 LNHDA, CDR2 SQIVND (reference sequence). CDR3 size: 15 residues. CDR3 sequence (DNA): TGTGCCAGTAGCTCCCTCTCAGTGGCAAACACTGAAGCTTTCTTT. Amino acids: CASSSLSVANTEAFF.

This clone was seen only a few times. The chain joins TRBV9 to TRBJ2-1; 7 bases fit TRBD1. Unmatched junction bases numbered 6, after V lost 1 base and J lost 8 bases. Germline V gives CDR1 SGDLS, CDR2 YYNGEE. The CDR3 covers 14 residues. Here the CDR3 DNA reads TGTGCCAGCAGCGTAATGAGGGGGCGCGATGAGCAGTTCTTC. It codes for CASSVMRGRDEQFF.

In this sample, this clone turned up once. V gene TRBV23-1 combines with J gene TRBJ2-7; 8 bases line up with TRBD1. TRBV23-1 is an open reading frame, and its role is uncertain. This CDR3 has 18 amino acids. V shed 2 bases, J shed 1 base, and the junction held 13 bases outside the gene matches. CDR3 amino acids: CASSQASPGRGLSYEQYF. In DNA, the CDR3 is TGCGCCAGCAGTCAAGCATCCCCGGGCAGGGGGCTTTCCTACGAGCAGTACTTC.